This T cell receptor (beta chain) was recovered during a study of tissue T cells after allogeneic stem cell transplantation. Study-level points and caveats: Within patients, tissue anatomy strongly shaped TCR repertoire composition. Across patients, clones rarely overlapped, yet motif clusters were shared tissue-specifically. Tissue-detected TCR repertoire was only partly captured by blood and spleen T cells. The study did not identify alloreactive or antigen-specific tissue TCRs, and some clones might be persisting host cells.

Here immunoSEQ multiplex PCR was the method, and the copy in TCRdb shows in-frame clones only, minus some. Among tens of thousands of clones listed, 73% were seen once. Germline CDR1 is NNHDY and CDR2 is SYVADS. The V gene end was trimmed by 5 bases and the J gene end by 3 bases; junction bases not matched to a gene: 3. This CDR3 comprises 15 residues. A remark on this clone: Its antigen is still unknown. The germline and genes are mouse ones. The read gets to within 1 residue of the CDR3 end, and the germline J gene fills in the rest.

V gene TRBV13-3 combines with J gene TRBJ2-2; TRBD1 aligns across 11 bases. Sequenced: sorted cells pooled from one or two spleens. The source of this sequence is a pool of C57BL/6 mice in good health. Here the CDR3 reads CASRRTGGDTGQLYF. Incomplete CDR3 DNA: TGTGCCAGCAGGAGGACAGGGGGCGACACCGGGCAGCTCTAC.